Given below is one T cell receptor (beta chain) in context. Produced via immunoSEQ multiplex PCR; TCRdb's table is partial and in-frame only. The sample has around 190,000 clones, 86% seen once; the top ten hold around 21%. This record belongs to a study of blood T cell repertoires in COVID-19. The CDR3 totals 13 residues. V was pared by 5 bases and J by 4 bases, with 11 bases between. Germline V gene sequence: CDR1 SGHTA, CDR2 FQGNSA. The sequence was collected from a man in his 70s with active or convalescent COVID-19. Sequenced sample: peripheral blood. The chain links TRBV7-2 to TRBJ2-5; D is perhaps TRBD2 (7 bases). The DNA of the CDR3 is TGTGCCAGCAGCCCGGGGGGCCTAGAGACCCAGTACTTC. The encoded protein is CASSPGGLETQYF.